Each of the 19 T cell receptor beta chains below was sequenced from the same sample in a study of blood T cell repertoires in COVID-19. Here immunoSEQ multiplex PCR was the method, and the copy in TCRdb shows in-frame clones only, minus some. Among 80,000 or so clones listed, over 75% were seen once. Sequenced: peripheral blood. Source of these receptors: a human donor in a cohort sampled during active COVID-19.

V is TRBV25-1 and J is TRBJ1-1, with D possibly being TRBD1 (6 bases). The germline V gene has CDR1 MGHDK and CDR2 SYGVNS. This CDR3 spans 13 amino acids. V was pared by 4 bases and J by 5 bases, with 11 bases between. CDR3 sequence: CASSAGVGTEAFF. CDR3 nucleotide sequence: TGTGCCAGCAGTGCAGGGGTGGGTACTGAAGCTTTCTTT.

This sequence joins TRBV6-5 and TRBJ1-6; perhaps TRBD1 as D (5 bases). The V end lost 5 bases, the J end lost 4 bases, and 12 bases lay between the germline ends. CDR1 and CDR2 from the germline V gene are MNHEY and SVGAGI. The length of the CDR3 is 15 residues. CDR3 DNA sequence: TGTGCCAGCAGTCCCGGTCAGGGATATAATTCACCCCTCCACTTT. It is translated as CASSPGQGYNSPLHF.

V gene TRBV3-1 (or the pseudogene TRBV3-2) combines with J gene TRBJ2-7, with D possibly TRBD1 on 5 matching bases. Germline assignment: CDR1 LGHDT and CDR2 YNNKEL (reference sequence). V gave up 0 bases and J gave up 7 bases, with 13 bases separating them. This CDR3 comprises 14 residues. The CDR3: CASSQDNYRREQYF. The CDR3 DNA sequence: TGTGCCAGCAGCCAAGATAATTACAGGCGGGAGCAGTACTTC.

The rearrangement links TRBV19 to TRBJ2-3; TRBD1 is a possible D gene (8 bases). The ends were cut back, 6 bases at V and 5 bases at J, with 15 bases in the middle. The CDR3 contains 14 residues. Germline V CDR1 and CDR2: LNHDA, SQIVND (reference sequence). CDR3 coding DNA: TGTGCCAGTAGATATACAGGGGGGGGAGATACGCAGTATTTT. The encoded protein is CASRYTGGGDTQYF.

This clone showed up just once. The chain carries TRBV5-1 and TRBJ2-3; 8 bases fit TRBD2. This CDR3 is built from 14 residues. Germline V gene data show CDR1 as SGHRS and CDR2 as YFSETQ. The V gene end was trimmed by 7 bases and the J gene end by 0 bases; junction bases not matched to a gene: 4. CDR3 in DNA: TGCGCCAGCGTACTAGCGGTGAGCACAGATACGCAGTATTTT. Translation: CASVLAVSTDTQYF. The entire variable domain, with the rest obtained from reference TRBV5-1 and TRBJ2-3, is as follows: KAGVTQTPRYLIKTRGQQVTLSCSPISGHRSVSWYQQTPGQGLQFLFEYFSETQRNKGNFPGRFSGRQFSNSRSEMNVSTLELGDSALYLCASVLAVSTDTQYFGPGTRLTVL.

This clone appeared once. J is TRBJ2-7 and V is TRBV7-2, with D possibly TRBD1 on 5 matching bases. The CDR3 covers 14 residues. CDR1 and CDR2 from the germline V gene are SGHTA and FQGNSA. Trimming stripped 2 bases from V and 0 bases from J, with 8 bases between. The CDR3 sequence: CASSLNRNSYEQYF. The CDR3 DNA reads as TGTGCCAGCAGCTTAAACAGGAACTCCTACGAGCAGTACTTC.

The chain is built from TRBV10-3 and TRBJ2-3, with 16 nucleotides matching TRBD2. The V and J ends lost 2 bases and 4 bases, in that order; junction bases with no gene match: 6. Germline CDR1 ENHRY, CDR2 SYGVKD. The CDR3 has 18 amino acids. The CDR3 reads CAISETKGLAGGPDTQYF. The CDR3 coding sequence is TGTGCCATCAGTGAGACCAAGGGACTAGCGGGGGGGCCAGATACGCAGTATTTT.

This chain links TRBV2 with TRBJ1-4, with D possibly being TRBD1 (5 bases). This CDR3 comprises 14 residues. V lost 8 bases and J lost 0, with 10 bases in between. The germline CDR1 and CDR2 sequences are SNHLY and FYNNEI. The CDR3 DNA follows: TGTGCCAGCGGTGGGGCTGCAACTAATGAAAAACTGTTTTTT. As protein: CASGGAATNEKLFF.

CDR3 in amino acids: CASSLDRGNTEAFF. The CDR3 DNA is TGTGCCAGCAGCTTGGACAGGGGGAACACTGAAGCTTTCTTT. The chain links TRBV5-4 to TRBJ1-1; 7 nucleotides agree with TRBD1. This CDR3 is built from 14 residues. Trimming removed 0 bases from V and 1 base from J; junction bases left unmatched: 0. CDR1 is SGHNT, CDR2 YYREEE, per germline (reference sequence).

This clone was recorded a few times. V is TRBV2 and J is TRBJ1-4; D may be TRBD1 (5 bases). CDR3 length equals 13 residues. Germline CDR1 reads SNHLY; CDR2 reads FYNNEI. Trimming removed 6 bases from V and 7 bases from J, with 12 bases in between. The CDR3: CASRTETFEKLFF. CDR3 coding DNA: TGTGCCAGCAGGACAGAGACGTTTGAAAAACTGTTTTTT.

This clone showed up just once. The chain is built from TRBV19 and TRBJ1-1; tentative D call: TRBD1 (5 bases). CDR3 length equals 16 residues. Germline CDR1 and CDR2: LNHDA and SQIVND (reference sequence). With 5 bases removed from V and 1 base from J, the gap between germline ends came to 17 bases. The CDR3 nucleotides read TGTGCCAGTAGTCAAGGGAACAGGTGGGCGAACACTGAAGCTTTCTTT. Translated: CASSQGNRWANTEAFF. The whole variable domain, remainder taken from reference TRBV19 and TRBJ1-1, is DGGITQSPKYLFRKEGQNVTLSCEQNLNHDAMYWYRQDPGQGLRLIYYSQIVNDFQKGDIAEGYSVSREKKESFPLTVTSAQKNPTAFYLCASSQGNRWANTEAFFGQGTRLTVV.

This clone has only one observation. The genes are TRBV2 and TRBJ2-7; 7 bases map to TRBD1. From germline, CDR1 is SNHLY and CDR2 FYNNEI. With 7 bases clipped from V and 3 bases from J, the junction kept 9 bases outside the gene matches. This CDR3 is built from 14 residues. The CDR3 here is CASNDLGGSYEQYF. CDR3 sequence (DNA): TGTGCCAGCAACGATCTAGGGGGCAGCTACGAGCAGTACTTC.

The V and J genes are TRBV5-5 and TRBJ1-3; unclear D gene. The CDR3 loop spans 14 amino acids. Trimming took off 4 bases at V and 3 bases at J, with 11 bases between the two ends. Germline V gene sequence: CDR1 SGHKS, CDR2 YYEKEE (reference sequence). The CDR3 DNA reads TGTGCCAGCAGCCCGCCCGCGGGTGGAAACACCATATATTTT. It translates to CASSPPAGGNTIYF.

The rearrangement uses TRBV19 and TRBJ1-1; the match to TRBD1 covers 8 bases. This CDR3 has 14 residues. From germline, CDR1 is LNHDA and CDR2 SQIVND (reference sequence). J lost 0 bases, V lost 6 bases, and 3 bases had no gene match. For the CDR3, the DNA is TGTGCCAGTAGAGCAGGGGGCATGAACACTGAAGCTTTCTTT. Translated: CASRAGGMNTEAFF.

The chain combines TRBV3-1 (or the pseudogene TRBV3-2) with TRBJ2-5, with 9 bases matching TRBD2. This CDR3 contains 15 residues. The germline CDR1 and CDR2 sequences are LGHDT and YNNKEL (reference sequence). Unmatched junction bases numbered 2, after V lost 2 bases and J lost 1 base. CDR3 protein: CASSQRLAAQETQYF. CDR3 DNA sequence: TGTGCCAGCAGCCAAAGACTAGCGGCCCAAGAGACCCAGTACTTC.

The CDR3 sequence is CASSWTEDTEAFF. In DNA form, the CDR3 reads TGTGCCAGCAGTTGGACAGAAGACACTGAAGCTTTCTTT. The chain links TRBV12-3 or TRBV12-4 to TRBJ1-1; D perhaps matches TRBD1 (6 bases). This CDR3 has 13 residues. Trimming shortened V by 4 bases and J by 3 bases, and 9 bases separated the two germline ends.

J is TRBJ1-1 and V is TRBV5-1, with TRBD1 matching over 8 bases. The CDR3 covers 17 residues. Trimming at V came to 1 base and at J to 7 bases, leaving 15 bases not matched to a gene. Germline-derived CDR1 and CDR2 are SGHRS and YFSETQ. The CDR3 reads CASSLMGSQGARNEAFF. The CDR3 DNA is TGCGCCAGCAGCTTGATGGGTTCCCAGGGGGCGCGTAATGAAGCTTTCTTT. The full variable domain, rest sourced from reference TRBV5-1 and TRBJ1-1, is KAGVTQTPRYLIKTRGQQVTLSCSPISGHRSVSWYQQTPGQGLQFLFEYFSETQRNKGNFPGRFSGRQFSNSRSEMNVSTLELGDSALYLCASSLMGSQGARNEAFFGQGTRLTVV.

This chain uses TRBV28 with TRBJ1-5; D gene unclear. Trimming took off 6 bases at V and 4 bases at J, with 16 bases between the two ends. The CDR3 runs 15 residues. Germline V lookup: CDR1 MDHEN, CDR2 SYDVKM. CDR3 bases: TGTGCCAGCAGCCCCCGTATAGGAGCTAATCAGCCCCAGCATTTT. Its translation: CASSPRIGANQPQHF.

V gene TRBV24-1 combines with J gene TRBJ2-3; 10 bases map to TRBD1. Trimming took 9 bases from V and 4 from J; bases not matched to a gene: 15. CDR3 length: 17 residues. Germline-derived CDR1 and CDR2 are KGHDR and SFDVKD. The CDR3 loop is CATSPMQGTGESDTQYF. CDR3 DNA sequence: TGTGCCACCTCCCCCATGCAGGGGACAGGGGAGTCAGATACGCAGTATTTT.